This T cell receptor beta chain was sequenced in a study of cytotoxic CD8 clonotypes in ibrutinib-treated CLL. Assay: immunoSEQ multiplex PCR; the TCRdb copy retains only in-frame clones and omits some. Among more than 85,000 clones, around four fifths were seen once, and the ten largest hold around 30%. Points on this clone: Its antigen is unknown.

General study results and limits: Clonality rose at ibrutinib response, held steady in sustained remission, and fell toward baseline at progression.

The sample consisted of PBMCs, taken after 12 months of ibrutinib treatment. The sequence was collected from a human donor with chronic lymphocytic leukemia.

The DNA for the CDR3 is TGTGCCAGCAGCTTTGGGGGTGGAGGCCAGCCCCAGCATTTT. As protein: CASSFGGGGQPQHF. This rearrangement joins TRBV7-2 to TRBJ1-5, with D tentatively TRBD1 (5 bases). The germline CDR1 and CDR2 sequences are SGHTA and FQGNSA. This CDR3 region has 14 residues. The ends were cut back, 3 bases at V and 7 bases at J, with 13 bases in the middle.